The next 21 T cell receptor beta chains were all read from a single sample in a study of cytomegalovirus exposure and HLA in healthy donors. Vbeta (60) and Jbeta (13) primers were used in the PCR. Clones were sequenced by immunoSEQ multiplex PCR, and TCRdb holds only the in-frame ones, with some missing. The data show over 110,000 clones, with roughly 74% seen just once and roughly 5.6% held by the top ten. Sequencing input: PBMCs. The origin of the receptors is a woman aged 40 to 50 in good health and CMV-seropositive.

This clone appeared a single time. The chain has TRBV2 and TRBJ2-2; 7 nucleotides line up with TRBD2. This CDR3 comprises 14 residues. Per the germline V gene, CDR1 is SNHLY and CDR2 is FYNNEI. V lost 7 bases, J lost 6 bases, and 8 bases stayed unmatched. CDR3 sequence (DNA): TGTGCCAGCAAGACATGGCGGGAGTCCGGGGAGCTGTTTTTT. Amino acids: CASKTWRESGELFF.

The chain has TRBV19 and TRBJ2-1; 11 nucleotides agree with TRBD2. This CDR3 contains 17 residues. With 6 bases clipped from V and 2 bases from J, the junction kept 9 bases outside the gene matches. Looked up from germline, CDR1 is LNHDA and CDR2 is SQIVND (reference sequence). The CDR3 is CASSPIYSGRAYNEQFF. The CDR3 DNA follows: TGTGCCAGTAGCCCCATCTATAGCGGGAGGGCCTACAATGAGCAGTTCTTC.

This clone was seen more than once but under ten times. The V and J genes are TRBV5-1 and TRBJ2-2; TRBD2 aligns across 9 bases. Germline assignment: CDR1 SGHRS and CDR2 YFSETQ. The CDR3 length is 15 residues. J was trimmed by 6 bases and V by 0 bases; bases with no gene match: 3. Here the CDR3 DNA reads TGCGCCAGCAGCTTGGCCGGCGGGAGGGCCGGGGAGCTGTTTTTT. It codes for CASSLAGGRAGELFF.

The chain combines TRBV11-2 with TRBJ2-3; TRBD2 aligns across 7 bases. The CDR3 is 16 amino acids. The V and J ends lost 4 bases and 1 base, in that order; junction bases with no gene match: 8. The germline CDR1 and CDR2 sequences are SGHAT and FQNNGV. CDR3 in amino acids: CASSWGGALRTDTQYF. CDR3 DNA: TGTGCCAGCAGCTGGGGGGGTGCGCTTCGCACAGATACGCAGTATTTT.

This clone was counted once. CDR3 nucleotide sequence: TGTGCCAGCAGTTTGACTGCTACCTACGAGCAGTACTTC. It specifies CASSLTATYEQYF. The V and J genes are TRBV28 and TRBJ2-7; D is ambiguous. This CDR3 has 13 residues. Germline V CDR1 and CDR2: MDHEN, SYDVKM. The V gene lost 3 bases and the J gene lost 2 bases, with 8 bases spanning the gap.

This chain uses TRBV15 with TRBJ2-1, with D possibly being TRBD1 (6 bases). Germline values: CDR1 LNHNV, CDR2 YYDKDF (reference sequence). Trimming removed 4 bases from V and 5 bases from J, with 24 bases in between. CDR3 length: 18 amino acids. CDR3 bases: TGTGCCACCAGCACTAGAGGGGGACGAGGGAAAGTCAACAATGAGCAGTTCTTC. Its protein product is CATSTRGGRGKVNNEQFF.

This clone was detected only once. The chain combines TRBV11-2 with TRBJ2-7; 8 nucleotides align to TRBD1. V dropped 5 bases and J dropped 6; count of bases not matched to a gene: 3. Per germline, CDR1 SGHAT and CDR2 FQNNGV. The CDR3 extends over 12 amino acids. CDR3 loop: CASSPRGLEQYF. CDR3 nucleotides: TGTGCCAGCAGCCCCAGGGGGCTCGAGCAGTACTTC.

The chain is built from TRBV5-1 and TRBJ2-5; 11 bases line up with TRBD2. CDR1 and CDR2 (germline): SGHRS, YFSETQ. Unmatched junction bases numbered 1, after V lost 0 bases and J lost 3 bases. This CDR3 region has 15 residues. The CDR3 nucleotides are TGCGCCAGCAGCTTGGAGGGACTAGCGGAAGAGACCCAGTACTTC. Amino acids: CASSLEGLAEETQYF.

This chain uses TRBV6-5 with TRBJ2-7; possible D gene TRBD2, 5 bases. The length of the CDR3 is 13 residues. Trimming took 6 bases from V and 5 from J, leaving 14 bases between them. Germline V gives CDR1 MNHEY, CDR2 SVGAGI. CDR3 nucleotides: TGTGCCAGCAGGACGGCGGGTCTGGACGAGCAGTACTTC. Encoded protein: CASRTAGLDEQYF.

In regard to this clone: The sample carries other DNA sequences with the same CDR3. The V gene is TRBV9, the J gene TRBJ2-7; D might be TRBD1 (5 bases). The CDR3 spans 14 residues. The V end was cut by 0 bases, the J end by 1 base, with 8 bases between. Germline assignment: CDR1 SGDLS and CDR2 YYNGEE. The CDR3 region has the DNA TGTGCCAGCAGCGTAGGGGGCAGGTCCTACGAGCAGTACTTC. Translation: CASSVGGRSYEQYF.

The chain couples TRBV5-1 to TRBJ2-3; unclear D gene. V shed 0 bases and J shed 4 bases, with 9 bases lying between them. The CDR3 consists of 14 residues. Germline V gene lookup returns CDR1 SGHRS and CDR2 YFSETQ. In DNA, the CDR3 is TGCGCCAGCAGCTTGGTAGCTGCAGCAGATACGCAGTATTTT. Its translation: CASSLVAAADTQYF. Supplemented by reference TRBV5-1 and TRBJ2-3, the full variable domain reads KAGVTQTPRYLIKTRGQQVTLSCSPISGHRSVSWYQQTPGQGLQFLFEYFSETQRNKGNFPGRFSGRQFSNSRSEMNVSTLELGDSALYLCASSLVAAADTQYFGPGTRLTVL.

This clone has just a few counts. This chain links TRBV19 with TRBJ1-5; D remains unclear. The V gene lost 4 bases and the J gene lost 6 bases, with 10 bases spanning the gap. The germline gives CDR1 LNHDA, CDR2 SQIVND (reference sequence). The length of the CDR3 is 13 residues. The CDR3 loop is CASSTEAFQPQHF. The CDR3 DNA follows: TGTGCCAGTAGTACGGAGGCTTTTCAGCCCCAGCATTTT.

The CDR3 sequence: CASSLTASGRAYEQYF. The CDR3 coding sequence is TGCGCCAGCAGCTTGACTGCTAGCGGGAGGGCCTACGAGCAGTACTTC. The chain employs TRBV5-1 and TRBJ2-7; 12 bases line up with TRBD2. The length of the CDR3 is 16 residues. Trimming removed 1 base from V and 2 bases from J; junction bases left unmatched: 4. The germline V gene encodes CDR1 SGHRS and CDR2 YFSETQ.

This clone was counted once. The CDR3 protein is CASSFEGQGKETQYF. The CDR3 region has the DNA TGTGCCAGCAGCTTTGAGGGACAGGGGAAAGAGACCCAGTACTTC. The V call is TRBV5-6, the J call TRBJ2-5; 10 nucleotides align to TRBD1. Per the germline V gene, CDR1 is SGHDT and CDR2 is YYEEEE. The CDR3 totals 15 residues. V lost 2 bases to trimming and J lost 3 bases; unmatched junction nucleotides: 4.

This chain connects TRBV11-2 to TRBJ2-3; D gene unclear. The CDR3 runs to 15 residues. V dropped 3 bases and J dropped 2 bases, with 12 bases sitting between them. Germline V gives CDR1 SGHAT, CDR2 FQNNGV. Here the CDR3 DNA reads TGTGCCAGCAGCTTCCGTAGTTATTACACAGATACGCAGTATTTT. Its translation is CASSFRSYYTDTQYF.

The chain couples TRBV5-4 to TRBJ2-3; possibly TRBD1 for D (7 bases). With 4 bases removed from V and 0 bases from J, the gap between germline ends came to 21 bases. Germline V gene data show CDR1 as SGHNT and CDR2 as YYREEE (reference sequence). The CDR3 is made up of 18 amino acids. The CDR3 region has the DNA TGTGCCAGCAGCACCTTACTCCAGGGGGGAAGTAGCACAGATACGCAGTATTTT. It yields the protein CASSTLLQGGSSTDTQYF.

This chain uses TRBV6-5 with TRBJ2-1; TRBD2 agrees at 9 bases. Per the germline V gene, CDR1 is MNHEY and CDR2 is SVGAGI. Trimming cost V 2 bases and J 8 bases; bases outside gene matches: 10. This CDR3 contains 16 residues. CDR3 DNA sequence: TGTGCCAGCAGTTACACCACTAGCGGGCGAAACCATGAGCAGTTCTTC. Amino acid sequence: CASSYTTSGRNHEQFF.

CDR3 nucleotide sequence: TGTGCAAGTCGCCCCCTCGAATCGTCCGACTGGACTAGCGGATCCTACGAGCAGTACTTC. Its translation is CASRPLESSDWTSGSYEQYF. V usage is TRBV12-2 and J usage is TRBJ2-7; TRBD2, as called in the table, went unchecked against the DNA. TRBV12-2 corresponds to a pseudogene. This CDR3 is 20 amino acids long.

J is TRBJ1-1 and V is TRBV7-2, with D unresolved. Per the germline V gene, CDR1 is SGHTA and CDR2 is FQGNSA. The CDR3 covers 13 residues. V lost 6 bases and J 2 bases, leaving 10 bases between the germline ends. The CDR3 nucleotides read TGTGCCAGCAGTGGGCATTCCAACACTGAAGCTTTCTTT. Translation: CASSGHSNTEAFF.

The chain recombines TRBV6-5 with TRBJ1-1; D possibly corresponds to TRBD1 (5 bases). The germline CDR1 and CDR2 sequences are MNHEY and SVGAGI. This CDR3 spans 16 amino acids. Trimming removed 2 bases at V and 4 bases at J, with 17 bases between. The CDR3 DNA follows: TGTGCCAGCAGTTACGCGACAGTCCGAACACTCACTGAAGCTTTCTTT. Its translation: CASSYATVRTLTEAFF.

This chain connects TRBV28 to TRBJ1-5, with D tentatively TRBD1 (6 bases). Trimming shortened V by 7 bases and J by 2 bases, and 18 bases separated the two germline ends. The CDR3 loop spans 16 amino acids. Germline values: CDR1 MDHEN, CDR2 SYDVKM. Here the CDR3 reads CASTSQQGGGNQPQHF. The CDR3 coding sequence is TGTGCCAGCACCTCCCAACAGGGAGGGGGCAATCAGCCCCAGCATTTT.